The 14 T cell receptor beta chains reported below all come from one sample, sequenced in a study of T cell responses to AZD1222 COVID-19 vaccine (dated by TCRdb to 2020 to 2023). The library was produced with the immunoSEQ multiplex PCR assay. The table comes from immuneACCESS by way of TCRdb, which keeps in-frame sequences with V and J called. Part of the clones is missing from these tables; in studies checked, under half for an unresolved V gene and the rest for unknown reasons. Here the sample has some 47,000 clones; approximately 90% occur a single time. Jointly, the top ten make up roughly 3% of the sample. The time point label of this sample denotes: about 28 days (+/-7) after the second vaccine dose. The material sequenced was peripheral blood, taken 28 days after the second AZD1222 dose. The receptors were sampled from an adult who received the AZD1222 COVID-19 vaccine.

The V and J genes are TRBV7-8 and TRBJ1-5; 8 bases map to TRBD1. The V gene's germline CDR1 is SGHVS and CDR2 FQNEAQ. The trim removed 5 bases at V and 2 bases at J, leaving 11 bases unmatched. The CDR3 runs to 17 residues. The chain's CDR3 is CASSQTTGGIGNQPQHF. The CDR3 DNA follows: TGTGCCAGCAGCCAGACCACAGGGGGTATAGGCAATCAGCCCCAGCATTTT.

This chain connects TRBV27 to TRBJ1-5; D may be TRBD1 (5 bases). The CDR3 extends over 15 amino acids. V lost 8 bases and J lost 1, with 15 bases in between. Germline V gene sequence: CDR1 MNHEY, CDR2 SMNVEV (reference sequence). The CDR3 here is CASAQRGRSNQPQHF. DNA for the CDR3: TGTGCCAGCGCTCAAAGGGGTCGAAGCAATCAGCCCCAGCATTTT.

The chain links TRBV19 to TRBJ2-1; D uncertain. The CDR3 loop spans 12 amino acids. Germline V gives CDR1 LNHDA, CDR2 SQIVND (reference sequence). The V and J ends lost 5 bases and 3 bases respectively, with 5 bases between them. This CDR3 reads CASSGSYNEQFF. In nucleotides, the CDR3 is TGTGCCAGTAGTGGAAGCTACAATGAGCAGTTCTTC.

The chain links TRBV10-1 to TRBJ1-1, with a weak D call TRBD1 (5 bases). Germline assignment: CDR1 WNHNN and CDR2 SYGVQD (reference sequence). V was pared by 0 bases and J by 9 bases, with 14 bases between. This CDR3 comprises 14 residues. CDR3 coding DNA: TGCGCCAGCAGTGAGTCGCGGGGACGGGCCAAAGCTTTCTTT. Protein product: CASSESRGRAKAFF.

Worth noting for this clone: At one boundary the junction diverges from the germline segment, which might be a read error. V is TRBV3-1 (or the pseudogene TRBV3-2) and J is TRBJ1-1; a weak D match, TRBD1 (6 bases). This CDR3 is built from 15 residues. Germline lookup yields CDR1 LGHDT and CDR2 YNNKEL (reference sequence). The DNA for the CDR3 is TGTGCCAGCAGACAAGCGGGACATATGAACACTGAAGCTTTCTTT. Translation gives CASRQAGHMNTEAFF.

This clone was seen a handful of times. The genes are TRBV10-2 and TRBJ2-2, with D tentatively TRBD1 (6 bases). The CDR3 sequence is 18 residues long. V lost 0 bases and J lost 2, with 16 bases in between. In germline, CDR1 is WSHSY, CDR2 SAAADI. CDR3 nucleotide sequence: TGCGCCAGCAGTGAGTCGGGGAAGGGGGTCCTTAACACCGGGGAGCTGTTTTTT. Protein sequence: CASSESGKGVLNTGELFF.

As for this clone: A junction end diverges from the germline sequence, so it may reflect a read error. CDR3 residues: CSAVTQGVQGF. Written as DNA, the CDR3 is TGCAGTGCGGTAACGCAGGGGGTTCAAGGTTTT. The V and J genes are TRBV20-1 and TRBJ1-4; 7 bases are a match to TRBD1. Germline CDR1 and CDR2: DFQATT and SNEGSKA (reference sequence). The CDR3 covers 11 residues.

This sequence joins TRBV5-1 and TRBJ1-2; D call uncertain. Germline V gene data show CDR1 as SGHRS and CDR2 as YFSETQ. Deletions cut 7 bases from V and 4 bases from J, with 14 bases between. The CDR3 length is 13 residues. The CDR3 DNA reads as TGCGCCAGCGGCCCCGGGTTTTCCTATGGCTACACCTTC. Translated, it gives CASGPGFSYGYTF.

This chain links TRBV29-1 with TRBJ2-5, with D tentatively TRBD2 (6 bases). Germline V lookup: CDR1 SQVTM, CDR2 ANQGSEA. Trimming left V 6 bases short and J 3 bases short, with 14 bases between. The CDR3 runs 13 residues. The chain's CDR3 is CSVLPPGEETQYF. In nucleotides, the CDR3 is TGCAGCGTCCTGCCTCCGGGAGAAGAGACCCAGTACTTC.

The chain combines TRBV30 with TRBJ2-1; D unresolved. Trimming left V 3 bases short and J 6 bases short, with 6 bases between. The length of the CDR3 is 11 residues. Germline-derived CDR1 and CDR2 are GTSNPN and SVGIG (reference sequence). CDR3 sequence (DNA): TGTGCCTGGAGGTTCAGCAATGAGCAGTTCTTC. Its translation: CAWRFSNEQFF.

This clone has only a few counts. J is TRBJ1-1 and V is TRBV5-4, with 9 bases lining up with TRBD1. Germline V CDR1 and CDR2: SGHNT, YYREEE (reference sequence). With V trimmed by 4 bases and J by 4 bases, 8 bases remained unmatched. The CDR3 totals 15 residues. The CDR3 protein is CASSLSQGAGTEAFF. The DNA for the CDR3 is TGTGCCAGCAGCCTATCACAGGGGGCCGGCACTGAAGCTTTCTTT. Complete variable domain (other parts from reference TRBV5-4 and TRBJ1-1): ETGVTQSPTHLIKTRGQQVTLRCSSQSGHNTVSWYQQALGQGPQFIFQYYREEENGRGNFPPRFSGLQFPNYSSELNVNALELDDSALYLCASSLSQGAGTEAFFGQGTRLTVV.

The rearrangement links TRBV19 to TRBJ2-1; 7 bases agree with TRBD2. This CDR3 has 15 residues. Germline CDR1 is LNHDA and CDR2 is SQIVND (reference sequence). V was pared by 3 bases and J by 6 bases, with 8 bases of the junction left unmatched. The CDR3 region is CASSIALGLSNEQFF. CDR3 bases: TGTGCCAGTAGTATTGCATTGGGACTATCCAATGAGCAGTTCTTC.

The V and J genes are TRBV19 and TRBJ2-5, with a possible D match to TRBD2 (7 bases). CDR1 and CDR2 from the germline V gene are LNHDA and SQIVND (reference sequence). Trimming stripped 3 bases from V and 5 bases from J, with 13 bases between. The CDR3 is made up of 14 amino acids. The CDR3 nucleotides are TGTGCCAGTAGTATCGGGGCGGGGGCGGAGACCCAGTACTTC. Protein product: CASSIGAGAETQYF.

CDR3 protein: CASSHRLAGRADTQYF. CDR3 bases: TGTGCCAGCAGCCATCGACTAGCGGGACGGGCAGATACGCAGTATTTT. The V and J genes are TRBV3-1 (or the pseudogene TRBV3-2) and TRBJ2-3; 11 bases match TRBD2. The CDR3 extends over 16 amino acids. The germline gives CDR1 LGHDT, CDR2 YNNKEL (reference sequence). V was clipped by 3 bases and J by 4 bases; unmatched bases: 6.